Presented here are 11 T cell receptor beta chains from one specimen sequenced in a study of blood T cell repertoires in COVID-19. Measured with immunoSEQ multiplex PCR; TCRdb has only the in-frame clones, and not every one. The data hold about 300,000 clones, with roughly 89% observed a single time. The specimen sequenced was peripheral blood. These receptors came from a man in his forties with acute or convalescent COVID-19.

The rearrangement joins TRBV2 to TRBJ2-7; 9 bases are a match to TRBD1. Trimming removed 6 bases from V and 7 bases from J; junction bases left unmatched: 13. The germline gives CDR1 SNHLY, CDR2 FYNNEI. The CDR3 spans 15 residues. The chain's CDR3 is CASSPWDRASEEQYF. The CDR3 coding sequence is TGTGCCAGCAGCCCTTGGGACAGGGCTTCGGAAGAGCAGTACTTC.

This clone came up a few times. The chain employs TRBV14 and TRBJ1-2; D not certain. V gave up 4 bases and J gave up 2 bases, with 8 bases separating them. Germline V gene data show CDR1 as SGHDN and CDR2 as FVKESK. CDR3 length equals 13 residues. The chain's CDR3 is CASSPSQNYGYTF. In nucleotides, the CDR3 is TGTGCCAGCAGCCCGTCTCAGAACTATGGCTACACCTTC.

CDR3 bases: TGTGCCAGCAGCCAAGATGGGCTGAACACTGAAGCTTTCTTT. Residues: CASSQDGLNTEAFF. This chain joins TRBV4-2 and TRBJ1-1, with D unresolved. The germline V and J ends were trimmed by 0 bases and 0 bases, with 5 bases remaining between them. The CDR3 consists of 14 residues. Germline V CDR1 and CDR2: LGHNA, YNFKEQ.

The rearrangement links TRBV5-1 to TRBJ1-3, with unresolved D. The CDR3 loop spans 15 amino acids. V was trimmed by 1 base and J by 0 bases, leaving 8 bases between them. Germline CDR1 reads SGHRS; CDR2 reads YFSETQ. CDR3 bases: TGCGCCAGCAGCTTGCAGGCCGGCTCTGGAAACACCATATATTTT. It yields the protein CASSLQAGSGNTIYF.

The chain combines TRBV7-3 with TRBJ2-2; D possibly corresponds to TRBD1 (6 bases). Trimming left V 1 base short and J 6 bases short, with 9 bases between. The germline CDR1 and CDR2 sequences are SGHTA and FQGTGA. CDR3 length: 14 residues. Written as DNA, the CDR3 is TGTGCCAGCAGCTTAAGGGGGCTCGCCGGGGAGCTGTTTTTT. Translation: CASSLRGLAGELFF.

This sequence joins TRBV3-1 (or the pseudogene TRBV3-2) and TRBJ1-4; D is uncertain. V lost 1 base, J lost 7 bases, and 22 bases lay in between. This CDR3 is 18 amino acids long. Looked up from germline, CDR1 is LGHDT and CDR2 is YNNKEL (reference sequence). CDR3 bases: TGTGCCAGCAGCCAAGGGCAAGTAGGGTACGGCGGAGGTGAAAAACTGTTTTTT. Translation gives CASSQGQVGYGGGEKLFF.

The rearrangement links TRBV3-1 (or the pseudogene TRBV3-2) to TRBJ1-4; D perhaps matches TRBD1 (6 bases). V lost 1 base and J lost 5, with 11 bases in between. CDR3 length: 15 residues. Germline CDR1 reads LGHDT; CDR2 reads YNNKEL (reference sequence). The CDR3 region has the DNA TGTGCCAGCAGCCAAGGCAGGGGTAGAAATGAAAAACTGTTTTTT. Amino acids: CASSQGRGRNEKLFF.

The chain carries TRBV7-9 and TRBJ1-1, with a possible D match to TRBD1 (6 bases). This CDR3 region has 13 residues. Germline CDR1 is SEHNR and CDR2 is FQNEAQ (reference sequence). Trimming removed 3 bases at V and 1 base at J, with 6 bases between. The CDR3 protein is CASSLGANTEAFF. The CDR3 DNA follows: TGTGCCAGCAGCTTGGGGGCGAACACTGAAGCTTTCTTT.

This clone showed up many times. J is TRBJ1-2 and V is TRBV19; D remains unclear. Per germline, CDR1 LNHDA and CDR2 SQIVND (reference sequence). The V end lost 10 bases, the J end lost 4 bases, and 13 bases lay between the germline ends. This CDR3 region has 12 residues. Written as DNA, the CDR3 is TGTGCCACCGAAACACCAGTCTATGGCTACACCTTC. This codes for CATETPVYGYTF.

This clone was counted between two and nine times. The chain employs TRBV6-4 and TRBJ2-7; 7 nucleotides line up with TRBD1. Trimming at V came to 2 bases and at J to 0 bases, leaving 7 bases not matched to a gene. Germline V gene sequence: CDR1 MRHNA, CDR2 SNTAGT. The CDR3 runs 16 residues. The CDR3 loop reads CASSDRDRVNSYEQYF. CDR3 in DNA: TGTGCCAGCAGTGACCGAGACAGGGTGAACTCCTACGAGCAGTACTTC.

This clone was detected only a few times. CDR3 sequence reads: CASKKEGTDNSPLHF. CDR3 coding DNA: TGTGCCAGCAAGAAGGAGGGGACAGATAATTCACCCCTCCACTTT. The chain joins TRBV7-9 to TRBJ1-6; the match to TRBD1 covers 7 bases. The CDR3 has 15 amino acids. Losses at the gene ends were 7 bases for V and 5 bases for J; bases not matched to a gene: 8. Germline V gives CDR1 SEHNR, CDR2 FQNEAQ (reference sequence).